This T cell receptor beta chain was captured by sequencing in a study of PD-1 blockade in mismatch repair-deficient tumors. All patients were mismatch repair deficient, assessed by either PCR or immunohistochemistry. TCRs were sequenced from three patients responding to pembrolizumab. The CDR3 spans 15 residues. Trimming took off 7 bases at V and 4 bases at J, with 17 bases between the two ends. Germline CDR1 and CDR2: LNHDA and SQIVND (reference sequence). Findings of the study overall: Rapid post-treatment expansion, then contraction, generally preceding radiologic response, marked tumor-resident clones.

TCRdb keeps only in-frame clones here, not all; method: immunoSEQ multiplex PCR. Counted here are approximately 50,000 clones, around four fifths occurring once; the ten biggest clones make up about 3.5%. This clone was detected only once. The antigen is unknown. The TCR originated in an adult with mismatch repair-deficient cancer. The specimen comprised peripheral blood, sampled 4 weeks after starting pembrolizumab. The genes are TRBV19 and TRBJ2-4; D is perhaps TRBD2 (5 bases). The CDR3 DNA reads as TGTGCCAGTAATGACCTAGGAGGCCCAAAAAACATTCAGTACTTC. Its protein is CASNDLGGPKNIQYF. Filled out from reference TRBV19 and TRBJ2-4, the complete variable domain reads DGGITQSPKYLFRKEGQNVTLSCEQNLNHDAMYWYRQDPGQGLRLIYYSQIVNDFQKGDIAEGYSVSREKKESFPLTVTSAQKNPTAFYLCASNDLGGPKNIQYFGAGTRLSVL.